This T cell receptor (beta chain) was identified during a study of shared T cell receptors in the human thymus. Clones were read by immunoSEQ multiplex PCR, and TCRdb kept only the in-frame ones, dropping some. The table shows hundreds of thousands of clones, with more than 75% occurring only once. V trimming: 0 bases; J trimming: 0 bases; junction bases outside the gene matches: 8. The CDR3 totals 18 residues. Germline CDR1 MNHEY, CDR2 SMNVEV (reference sequence). These data were also filed under a second study, of human thymus T cells. That paper adds: Each of the donors was a healthy Finnish infant who was undergoing open corrective cardiac surgery for congenital heart defects. From resections taken during corrective heart surgery, the thymus tissue was obtained. Thymic and blood repertoires showed apparently biased V and J gene usage. There were highly overlapping thymic repertoires among unrelated individuals, as related research reported.

The origin of this receptor is a boy under two years old with a congenital heart defect. The chain couples TRBV27 to TRBJ2-1; 7 bases align to TRBD2. Sample: thymocytes. In DNA, the CDR3 is TGTGCCAGCAGTTTATCACTGACTAGCAAGAGCTCCTACAATGAGCAGTTCTTC. This sequence encodes CASSLSLTSKSSYNEQFF.